This entry lists 26 T cell receptor beta chains sequenced from one sample in a study of control samples from healthy donors and cancer patients. The protocol was immunoSEQ multiplex PCR, while the TCRdb copy is restricted to in-frame clones and leaves out a portion. This table holds over 30,000 clones, around 87% found once. The sample was PBMCs. These receptors came from a woman between 40 and 55 years old with lung cancer.

In its sample, this clone was seen a few times. CDR3 sequence reads: CASSLTGTGNTIYF. CDR3 DNA: TGTGCCAGCAGCCTGACAGGGACTGGAAACACCATATATTTT. This chain uses TRBV7-8 with TRBJ1-3, with 7 bases fitting TRBD1. Per germline, CDR1 SGHVS and CDR2 FQNEAQ. The CDR3 has 14 amino acids. V dropped 5 bases and J dropped 2; count of bases not matched to a gene: 3. Full variable domain (missing parts from reference TRBV7-8 and TRBJ1-3): GAGVSQSPRYKVAKRGQDVALRCDPISGHVSLFWYQQALGQGPEFLTYFQNEAQLDKSGLPSDRFFAERPEGSVSTLKIQRTQQEDSAVYLCASSLTGTGNTIYFGEGSWLTVV.

The chain employs TRBV11-2 and TRBJ2-3; 13 bases are shared with TRBD2. V trimming: 5 bases; J trimming: 5 bases; junction bases outside the gene matches: 13. The CDR3 covers 18 residues. CDR1 and CDR2 (germline): SGHAT, FQNNGV. CDR3 protein: CASSRSPGLAGPRDTQYF. The CDR3 region has the DNA TGTGCCAGCAGCCGCAGTCCGGGACTAGCGGGGCCGCGAGATACGCAGTATTTT.

This rearrangement joins TRBV2 to TRBJ2-2; D remains ambiguous. V shed 2 bases and J shed 5 bases, with 9 bases lying between them. The germline V gene has CDR1 SNHLY and CDR2 FYNNEI. The CDR3 loop spans 14 amino acids. In DNA, the CDR3 is TGTGCCAGCAGTGAATCATCTCAAACCGGGGAGCTGTTTTTT. Translated: CASSESSQTGELFF. Complete variable domain (other parts from reference TRBV2 and TRBJ2-2): EPEVTQTPSHQVTQMGQEVILRCVPISNHLYFYWYRQILGQKVEFLVSFYNNEISEKSEIFDDQFSVERPDGSNFTLKIRSTKLEDSAMYFCASSESSQTGELFFGEGSRLTVL.

The chain joins TRBV12-5 to TRBJ2-2, with TRBD1 identical over 9 bases. V was pared by 8 bases and J by 6 bases, with 22 bases of the junction left unmatched. Germline V gene data show CDR1 as LGHNT and CDR2 as FRNRAP. This CDR3 spans 19 amino acids. CDR3 sequence: CASRRKNRGRGFYPGELFF. CDR3 bases: TGTGCTAGTCGGAGGAAAAACAGGGGGCGGGGGTTTTACCCCGGGGAGCTGTTTTTT.

V is TRBV4-3 and J is TRBJ2-7; possibly TRBD2 for D (5 bases). CDR3 length equals 16 residues. Trimming left V 1 base short and J 6 bases short, with 19 bases between. CDR1 is LGHNA and CDR2 is YSLEER in the germline V gene. The CDR3 loop reads CASSQVWETTKSEQYF. The DNA for the CDR3 is TGCGCCAGCAGCCAAGTATGGGAGACAACAAAGTCCGAGCAGTACTTC.

This clone occurred once. This sequence joins TRBV9 and TRBJ2-2; 8 bases fit TRBD1. Germline CDR1 and CDR2: SGDLS and YYNGEE. The CDR3 consists of 16 residues. The V segment lost 0 bases and the J segment 4 bases; nucleotides outside the gene matches: 5. The CDR3 DNA reads TGTGCCAGCAGCGTAGCAGGACAGGGCGGCACCGGGGAGCTGTTTTTT. The encoded protein is CASSVAGQGGTGELFF.

The rearrangement links TRBV14 to TRBJ2-3; D is unresolved. This CDR3 is 13 amino acids long. Trimming shortened V by 1 base and J by 13 bases, and 15 bases separated the two germline ends. Germline V gives CDR1 SGHDN, CDR2 FVKESK. In DNA form, the CDR3 reads TGTGCCAGCAGCCAAGGGGTCCTCCTAAAAGAGTATTTT. It codes for CASSQGVLLKEYF. Full variable domain (missing parts from reference TRBV14 and TRBJ2-3): EAGVTQFPSHSVIEKGQTVTLRCDPISGHDNLYWYRRVMGKEIKFLLHFVKESKQDESGMPNNRFLAERTGGTYSTLKVQPAELEDSGVYFCASSQGVLLKEYFGPGTRLTVL.

This clone turned up a few times. V and J are TRBV5-1 and TRBJ2-7; D ambiguous. V shed 1 base and J shed 0 bases, with 14 bases lying between them. The CDR3 runs 16 residues. Germline loops: CDR1 SGHRS, CDR2 YFSETQ. The CDR3 sequence: CASSLNLAGNSYEQYF. CDR3 sequence (DNA): TGCGCCAGCAGCTTGAATCTCGCTGGAAACTCCTACGAGCAGTACTTC.

The chain has TRBV7-3 and TRBJ2-2; TRBD1 is a possible D gene (6 bases). In germline, CDR1 is SGHTA, CDR2 FQGTGA. V lost 0 bases to trimming and J lost 4 bases, with 15 bases between them. The CDR3 has 17 amino acids. CDR3 coding DNA: TGTGCCAGCAGCTTAACCATAGAACAGGGAGTCACCGGGGAGCTGTTTTTT. It translates to CASSLTIEQGVTGELFF. The full variable domain, with the rest looked up from reference TRBV7-3 and TRBJ2-2, is GAGVSQTPSNKVTEKGKYVELRCDPISGHTALYWYRQSLGQGPEFLIYFQGTGAADDSGLPNDRFFAVRPEGSVSTLKIQRTERGDSAVYLCASSLTIEQGVTGELFFGEGSRLTVL.

The chain combines TRBV30 with TRBJ2-7, with D possibly TRBD1 on 6 matching bases. Trimming pared 0 bases from V and 5 bases from J, leaving 11 bases between. CDR1 is GTSNPN, CDR2 SVGIG, per germline (reference sequence). This CDR3 is 13 amino acids long. The CDR3: CAWSVQGSDEQYF. The CDR3, as DNA: TGTGCCTGGAGTGTACAGGGCAGCGACGAGCAGTACTTC. The variable domain in full, completed from reference TRBV30 and TRBJ2-7, reads SQTIHQWPATLVQPVGSPLSLECTVEGTSNPNLYWYRQAAGRGLQLLFYSVGIGQISSEVPQNLSASRPQDRQFILSSKKLLLSDSGFYLCAWSVQGSDEQYFGPGTRLTVT.

This clone was seen just once. This CDR3 is CASSFLGPGTGVSEQYF. As DNA, the CDR3 is TGCGCCAGCAGCTTTTTAGGGCCCGGGACAGGAGTTTCGGAGCAGTACTTC. This chain connects TRBV5-1 to TRBJ2-7, with 8 bases identical to TRBD1. V shed 2 bases, J shed 7 bases, and the junction held 17 bases outside the gene matches. Per the germline V gene, CDR1 is SGHRS and CDR2 is YFSETQ. This CDR3 region has 17 residues.

This chain joins TRBV12-3 or TRBV12-4 and TRBJ1-2, with a possible D match to TRBD1 (5 bases). V was trimmed by 3 bases and J by 5 bases, leaving 10 bases between them. CDR3 length: 13 amino acids. The CDR3 protein is CASSLDQGYGYTF. In DNA form, the CDR3 reads TGTGCCAGCAGTTTGGACCAGGGATATGGCTACACCTTC.

The V and J genes are TRBV10-3 and TRBJ1-5, with 7 bases lining up with TRBD1. The CDR3 extends over 13 amino acids. The trim removed 6 bases at V and 7 bases at J, leaving 6 bases unmatched. CDR1 is ENHRY, CDR2 SYGVKD, per germline. CDR3 region: CAIRDREEQPQHF. CDR3 nucleotides: TGTGCCATCAGAGACAGGGAGGAGCAGCCCCAGCATTTT.

The chain carries TRBV4-1 and TRBJ1-1; D unclear. The CDR3 runs 15 residues. The germline V and J ends were trimmed by 0 bases and 3 bases, with 11 bases remaining between them. The germline V gene encodes CDR1 MGHRA and CDR2 YSYEKL. Written as DNA, the CDR3 is TGCGCCAGCAGCCAAGATCGCTGGGCCGACACTGAAGCTTTCTTT. Its protein is CASSQDRWADTEAFF.

This chain joins TRBV25-1 and TRBJ1-3; possible D gene TRBD1, 5 bases. Germline V gene data show CDR1 as MGHDK and CDR2 as SYGVNS. The CDR3 consists of 14 residues. The V and J ends lost 4 bases and 4 bases respectively, with 11 bases between them. CDR3 sequence: CASSGGLRGNTIYF. The CDR3 coding sequence is TGTGCCAGCAGTGGGGGACTGAGGGGAAACACCATATATTTT.

The CDR3 reads CASSPGASSNYGYTF. CDR3 DNA sequence: TGTGCCAGCAGCCCCGGGGCCTCCTCAAACTATGGCTACACCTTC. This chain joins TRBV7-3 and TRBJ1-2, with D maybe TRBD1 (5 bases). There are 15 residues in the CDR3. CDR1 is SGHTA and CDR2 is FQGTGA in the germline V gene. V lost 5 bases, J lost 2 bases, and 15 bases lay in between.

Here the CDR3 reads CASSDPGENTGELFF. In nucleotides, the CDR3 is TGTGCCAGCAGTGACCCAGGGGAAAACACCGGGGAGCTGTTTTTT. The genes are TRBV2 and TRBJ2-2; TRBD1 might be the D (6 bases). Germline CDR1 and CDR2: SNHLY and FYNNEI. Trimming shortened V by 3 bases and J by 2 bases, and 10 bases separated the two germline ends. The CDR3 length is 15 residues.

The rearrangement joins TRBV2 to TRBJ1-2; D gene unclear. Per the germline V gene, CDR1 is SNHLY and CDR2 is FYNNEI. The CDR3 extends over 15 amino acids. Trimming left V 5 bases short and J 4 bases short, with 17 bases between. The CDR3 coding sequence is TGTGCCAGCAGTCCCCGGACGTATGTTAGCTATGGCTACACCTTC. Encoded protein: CASSPRTYVSYGYTF.

The chain combines TRBV5-1 with TRBJ2-5; perhaps D is TRBD1 or TRBD2 (7 bases each). V lost 0 bases, J lost 0 bases, and 15 bases lay in between. Looked up from germline, CDR1 is SGHRS and CDR2 is YFSETQ. This CDR3 is 17 amino acids long. The CDR3 DNA sequence: TGCGCCAGCAGCTTGGGGGGAGGGACAGACTACCAAGAGACCCAGTACTTC. It specifies CASSLGGGTDYQETQYF.

V usage is TRBV5-1 and J usage is TRBJ2-6; D possibly corresponds to TRBD1 (6 bases). CDR3 length: 17 amino acids. Trimming removed 2 bases from V and 0 bases from J, with 12 bases in between. CDR1 is SGHRS, CDR2 YFSETQ, per germline. This CDR3 reads CASSFGTFVSGANVLTF. In DNA, the CDR3 is TGCGCCAGCAGCTTTGGGACATTCGTCTCTGGGGCCAACGTCCTGACTTTC.

Turning to this clone: Other DNA sequences within the sample encode an identical CDR3. The V gene is TRBV6-1, the J gene TRBJ2-7; D is possibly TRBD2 (5 bases). Germline V gene data show CDR1 as MNHNS and CDR2 as SASEGT. CDR3 length equals 12 residues. Deletions cut 3 bases from V and 3 bases from J, with 6 bases between. This chain's CDR3 is CASSEEVYEQYF. Here the CDR3 DNA reads TGTGCCAGCAGTGAGGAGGTCTACGAGCAGTACTTC.

This chain joins TRBV4-3 and TRBJ2-5; 9 nucleotides line up with TRBD1. V was pared by 0 bases and J by 4 bases, with 6 bases of the junction left unmatched. Germline loops: CDR1 LGHNA, CDR2 YSLEER. The CDR3 contains 16 residues. The CDR3 nucleotides read TGCGCCAGCAGCCAAGATCCGACAGGGGGAGGAGAGACCCAGTACTTC. It yields the protein CASSQDPTGGGETQYF.

This chain links TRBV4-1 with TRBJ2-5, with 7 bases that match TRBD1. This CDR3 is built from 15 residues. The germline gives CDR1 MGHRA, CDR2 YSYEKL. J was trimmed by 2 bases and V by 5 bases; bases with no gene match: 8. CDR3 sequence: CASSNTGTAQETQYF. The CDR3 region has the DNA TGCGCCAGCAGCAACACCGGGACAGCTCAAGAGACCCAGTACTTC.

This chain connects TRBV7-2 to TRBJ1-6; no definite D call. The CDR3 covers 14 residues. Deletions cut 4 bases from V and 8 bases from J, with 12 bases between. Germline CDR1 reads SGHTA; CDR2 reads FQGNSA. In DNA, the CDR3 is TGTGCCAGCAGCTCCCCGTGGGGAGATTCACCCCTCCACTTT. Its protein is CASSSPWGDSPLHF.

The rearrangement uses TRBV9 and TRBJ1-2; D is unclear. The V end was cut by 0 bases, the J end by 5 bases, with 11 bases between. CDR1 SGDLS and CDR2 YYNGEE come from the germline V gene. The CDR3 runs 14 residues. CDR3 coding DNA: TGTGCCAGCAGCGTAGAAGGCAGCCCGTATGGCTACACCTTC. Its translation is CASSVEGSPYGYTF.

The chain recombines TRBV11-3 with TRBJ1-5; D ambiguous. V shed 5 bases and J shed 3 bases, with 11 bases lying between them. This CDR3 has 14 residues. The germline V gene has CDR1 SGHNT and CDR2 YENEEA. The CDR3 nucleotides are TGTGCCAGCAGCGCCGGTGGGGACAATCAGCCCCAGCATTTT. This sequence encodes CASSAGGDNQPQHF.